What follows are 9 T cell receptor beta chains derived from one specimen sequenced in a study of T and B cells in COVID-19 patients. Multiplex PCR with BIOMED2 TRB-A/B primer pools amplified TRB rearrangements. TCRdb redid the calling of the multiplex PCR reads with MiXCR, one entry per CDR3 protein. In the table there are fewer than 10,000 distinct CDR3 sequences, over 25% of which are singletons. Blood genomic DNA input for TRB amplification was 250-500 ng. Input material: blood. These receptor sequences come from a human donor who had recovered from COVID-19.

V gene TRBV5-1 combines with J gene TRBJ2-1; possibly TRBD2 for D (5 bases). Trimming removed 4 bases from V and 0 bases from J, with 14 bases in between. Germline lookup yields CDR1 SGHRS and CDR2 YFSETQ. The CDR3 loop spans 16 amino acids. This CDR3 reads CASSAQPAGSYNEQFF. CDR3 nucleotide sequence: TGCGCCAGCAGCGCCCAACCGGCGGGCTCCTACAATGAGCAGTTCTTC.

This clonotype was seen a handful of times. The gene calls are TRBV30 and TRBJ1-5; perhaps TRBD1 as D (5 bases). This CDR3 comprises 13 residues. Germline CDR1 is GTSNPN and CDR2 is SVGIG (reference sequence). The V end was cut by 1 base, the J end by 3 bases, with 7 bases between. Written as DNA, the CDR3 is TGTGCCTGGAGTGAGGGGAACAATCAGCCCCAGCATTTT. Translated: CAWSEGNNQPQHF.

In its sample, this clonotype was seen many times. V usage is TRBV19 and J usage is TRBJ1-1; D ambiguous. V was clipped by 6 bases and J by 3 bases, with 11 bases between them. The length of the CDR3 is 13 residues. Per germline, CDR1 LNHDA and CDR2 SQIVND (reference sequence). CDR3 sequence: CASRLGGHTEAFF. CDR3 sequence (DNA): TGTGCCAGTAGGCTGGGCGGCCACACTGAAGCTTTCTTT.

V and J are TRBV6-1 and TRBJ2-3; D is undetermined. This CDR3 is built from 13 residues. From germline, CDR1 is MNHNS and CDR2 SASEGT. With 2 bases removed from V and 4 bases from J, the gap between germline ends came to 7 bases. CDR3 amino acids: CASSERAADTQYF. The DNA of the CDR3 is TGTGCCAGCAGTGAAAGGGCTGCAGATACGCAGTATTTT.

By frequency in the sample, this clonotype is medium-sized (0.01 to 0.1%). J is TRBJ2-7 and V is TRBV6-5, with 8 positions matching TRBD2. Trimming cost V 5 bases and J 3 bases; bases outside gene matches: 3. CDR1 MNHEY and CDR2 SVGAGI come from the germline V gene. The CDR3 is made up of 13 amino acids. In DNA, the CDR3 is TGTGCCAGCAGTGTAGCGGGACTCTACGAGCAGTACTTC. Amino acid sequence: CASSVAGLYEQYF.

This chain joins TRBV12-3 or TRBV12-4 and TRBJ1-2; 9 bases fit TRBD1. The CDR3 contains 15 residues. V lost 4 bases and J lost 4; bases outside the gene matches: 7. For the CDR3, the DNA is TGTGCCAGCAGTTCGGGACAGGGATTTTTCTATGGCTACACCTTC. The encoded protein is CASSSGQGFFYGYTF.

Comments on this clonotype: This may come from a read error, since a much larger clone is one base off. The chain is built from TRBV18 and TRBJ2-7; 11 bases are a match to TRBD1. Germline assignment: CDR1 KGHSH and CDR2 LQKENI. The junction had 7 bases not matched to a gene; V was cut back by 4 bases and J by 5 bases. The CDR3 has 15 residues. The CDR3 protein is CASSRTGQGVNEQYF. The DNA for the CDR3 is TGTGCCAGCTCACGAACGGGACAGGGGGTAAACGAGCAGTACTTC.

CDR3 bases: TGTGCCAGCAGCCCCTGGAAGGGCCCTCTTGCCAGCACAGATACGCAGTATTTT. As protein: CASSPWKGPLASTDTQYF. This sequence joins TRBV7-2 and TRBJ2-3; no clear D gene. V was pared by 5 bases and J by 0 bases, with 21 bases between. The CDR3 is 18 amino acids. Germline V lookup: CDR1 SGHTA, CDR2 FQGNSA.

The CDR3 loop reads CATATGDYGYTF. CDR3 DNA: TGTGCCACCGCCACAGGGGACTATGGCTACACCTTC. The gene calls are TRBV24-1 and TRBJ1-2; 7 positions match TRBD1. Per germline, CDR1 KGHDR and CDR2 SFDVKD. The CDR3 sequence is 12 residues long. V lost 9 bases and J lost 3; bases outside the gene matches: 3.